These 2 T cell receptor beta chains were sequenced from one sample in a study of T cell responses to AZD1222 COVID-19 vaccine. Method: immunoSEQ multiplex PCR; TCRdb's copy keeps in-frame clones and lacks some. The table has fewer than 130,000 clones, 85% to 95% seen once. The material was peripheral blood, obtained on day 0 of AZD1222 vaccination. The receptor set was obtained from an adult in good health.

V usage is TRBV24-1 and J usage is TRBJ2-4; 7 bases agree with TRBD1. Losses at the gene ends were 3 bases for V and 2 bases for J; bases not matched to a gene: 6. The germline CDR1 and CDR2 sequences are KGHDR and SFDVKD. The CDR3 has 16 residues. This chain's CDR3 is CATSDNRGWSKNIQYF. Written as DNA, the CDR3 is TGTGCCACCAGTGATAACAGGGGATGGTCCAAAAACATTCAGTACTTC.

The chain combines TRBV7-6 with TRBJ2-2; 7 bases line up with TRBD1. V was clipped by 4 bases and J by 1 base; unmatched bases: 3. Per germline, CDR1 SGHVS and CDR2 FNYEAQ. The CDR3 covers 15 residues. The CDR3 reads CASSSRTGNTGELFF. Here the CDR3 DNA reads TGTGCCAGCAGCTCACGGACAGGGAACACCGGGGAGCTGTTTTTT. Variable domain in full (rest from reference TRBV7-6 and TRBJ2-2): GAGVSQSPRYKVTKRGQDVALRCDPISGHVSLYWYRQALGQGPEFLTYFNYEAQQDKSGLPNDRFSAERPEGSISTLTIQRTEQRDSAMYRCASSSRTGNTGELFFGEGSRLTVL.